This T cell receptor (beta chain) appears in the sequencing data of a study of T cell changes during pregnancy in multiple sclerosis (dated by TCRdb to the late 2010s). At the level of the whole study: The study examined how the T cell repertoire changed over the course of pregnancy in women with multiple sclerosis.

Of note for this clone: Its specific antigen is unknown. No base quality values were provided; no much bigger clone lies one nucleotide off.

The method was the immunoSEQ multiplex PCR assay. In TCRdb, the immuneACCESS table is reduced to in-frame sequences with V and J assigned. These tables do not hold every clone; where another copy was compared, an unresolved V gene accounts for under half, and the others remain unexplained. The sample table shows 55,000 to 85,000 clones, and about 95% are seen once. Of the sample, more than 0.45% is held by the ten largest clones. Including cysteine and phenylalanine, the CDR3 has 14 amino acids. Only the CDR3 part of the read is kept: 42 bases, read in frame from the first base. At the junction V is shortened by 3 bases and J by 2 bases, with 14 bases in between. CDR1 and CDR2, per the germline V gene (reference sequence), are GTSNPN and SVGIG.

The rearrangement combines TRBV30 with TRBJ2-7; TRBD1 is a weak D gene call, 6 bases matching. The specimen was peripheral blood, collected in the third trimester of pregnancy. This receptor was identified in a female donor with multiple sclerosis, enrolled in a pregnancy study. The CDR3 region has the sequence CAWRRAGATYEQYF. The nucleotide sequence is TGTGCCTGGAGAAGGGCAGGGGCTACCTACGAGCAGTACTTC.